This T cell receptor (beta chain) was profiled in a study of Ad26.COV2.S vaccination and SARS-CoV-2 variants. Looking at the study overall: It was the COV1001 Ad26.COV2.S trial arm that included the donor. Study-wide points: Recipients of either vaccine or placebo displayed similar breadth of non-spike TCRs.

In the case of this clone: Its target is not known.

There are 12 residues in the CDR3. Trimming pared 1 base from V and 10 bases from J, leaving 9 bases between. Germline V gene sequence: CDR1 SGHDN, CDR2 FVKESK. The treatment denotes: 15 to 20 received Ad26.COV2.S at low or high dose, single or two shots; about 5 received placebo; per-sample allocation not given. Sampling was done on day 63 after the first vaccine or placebo injection. Participants' vaccine, an Ad26 vector, delivered Wuhan-strain SARS-CoV-2 spike. The protocol was immunoSEQ multiplex PCR, while the TCRdb copy is restricted to in-frame clones and leaves out a portion. The sample consists of about 680,000 clones, around 89% of them appearing once.

The chain carries TRBV14 and TRBJ2-3; D remains unclear. The clonotype comes from a person aged 18-60 years who received the Ad26.COV2.S COVID-19 vaccine or a placebo. The specimen comprised peripheral blood, sampled in a trial of Ad26.COV2.S vaccine versus placebo. The CDR3 region has the DNA TGTGCCAGCAGCCAAGGCCCCCGAGCGCAGTATTTT. Protein sequence: CASSQGPRAQYF.